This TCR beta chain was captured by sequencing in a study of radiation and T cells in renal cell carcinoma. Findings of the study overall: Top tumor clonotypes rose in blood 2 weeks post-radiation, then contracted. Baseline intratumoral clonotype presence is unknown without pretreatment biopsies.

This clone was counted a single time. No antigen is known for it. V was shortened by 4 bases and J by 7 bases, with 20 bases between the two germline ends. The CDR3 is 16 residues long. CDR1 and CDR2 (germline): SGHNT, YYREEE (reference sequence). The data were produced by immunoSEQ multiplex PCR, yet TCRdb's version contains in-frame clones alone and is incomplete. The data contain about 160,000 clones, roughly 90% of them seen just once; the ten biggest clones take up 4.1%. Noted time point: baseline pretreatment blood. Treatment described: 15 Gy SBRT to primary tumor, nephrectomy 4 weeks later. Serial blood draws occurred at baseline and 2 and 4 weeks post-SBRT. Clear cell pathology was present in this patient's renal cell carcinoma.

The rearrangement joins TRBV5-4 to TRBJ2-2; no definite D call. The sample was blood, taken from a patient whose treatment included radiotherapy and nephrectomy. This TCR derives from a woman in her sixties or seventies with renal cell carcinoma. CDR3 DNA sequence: TGTGCCAGCAGCGATCGGGTCTTAGACTGGGGCGGGGAGCTGTTTTTT. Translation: CASSDRVLDWGGELFF.